This passage covers 24 T cell receptor beta chains from one sample sequenced in a study of response to subunit inactivated influenza vaccine. Via MiXCR, TCRdb re-called the RT-PCR reads, giving one row per CDR3 protein. This repertoire shows about 520,000 distinct CDR3 sequences, around 25% found once; its top ten account for approximately 2%. The sample was CD4+ T cells sorted from PBMCs, taken about 5 days after vaccination. Receptor source: a man aged 45-60 years who received an inactivated influenza vaccine.

This clonotype was recorded a few times. The chain joins TRBV11-1 to TRBJ2-1; 9 bases fit TRBD1. The germline CDR1 and CDR2 sequences are SGHAT and FQDESV (reference sequence). The trim removed 4 bases at V and 10 bases at J, leaving 14 bases unmatched. CDR3 length equals 16 residues. The CDR3 loop is CASSSTSGTGRGEQFF. CDR3 coding DNA: TGTGCCAGCAGCTCAACCTCCGGGACAGGGAGAGGGGAGCAGTTCTTC.

The table lists this clonotype with a few counts. The genes are TRBV5-6 and TRBJ2-3, with 9 bases fitting TRBD1. Trimming cost V 0 bases and J 2 bases; bases outside gene matches: 4. This CDR3 spans 16 amino acids. Per the germline V gene, CDR1 is SGHDT and CDR2 is YYEEEE. The CDR3: CASSLEQGAYTDTQYF. CDR3 nucleotide sequence: TGTGCCAGCAGCTTGGAACAGGGGGCCTACACAGATACGCAGTATTTT.

The V call is TRBV7-6, the J call TRBJ2-1; TRBD2 aligns across 9 bases. J was trimmed by 7 bases and V by 1 base; bases with no gene match: 11. CDR3 length equals 17 residues. Germline V gene data show CDR1 as SGHVS and CDR2 as FNYEAQ. In DNA form, the CDR3 reads TGTGCCAGCAGCTTAGGACCCCCAGCGGGAGGTGGAAATGAGCAGTTCTTC. This sequence encodes CASSLGPPAGGGNEQFF.

V usage is TRBV5-1 and J usage is TRBJ2-6; 9 bases line up with TRBD1. CDR3 length: 17 residues. J gave up 1 base and V 0 bases, and 2 bases lay outside the gene matches. CDR1 and CDR2 (germline): SGHRS, YFSETQ. The CDR3 sequence: CASSLVGQGSGANVLTF. For the CDR3, the DNA is TGCGCCAGCAGCTTGGTGGGACAGGGATCTGGGGCCAACGTCCTGACTTTC.

This clonotype was seen only a few times. This chain uses TRBV20-1 with TRBJ2-6; 12 nucleotides align to TRBD2. The CDR3 runs to 22 residues. Per the germline V gene, CDR1 is DFQATT and CDR2 is SNEGSKA (reference sequence). V trimming: 1 base; J trimming: 0 bases; junction bases outside the gene matches: 16. In DNA, the CDR3 is TGCAGTGCTAGAGGGGCTCCCAGGACTAGCGGGGTGATGACCTCTGGGGCCAACGTCCTGACTTTC. It codes for CSARGAPRTSGVMTSGANVLTF.

This clonotype was found a few times. The genes are TRBV20-1 and TRBJ2-1; the D call may be TRBD1 or TRBD2 (5 bases each). CDR3 size: 13 residues. The germline V gene has CDR1 DFQATT and CDR2 SNEGSKA (reference sequence). Trimming took 2 bases from V and 12 from J, leaving 17 bases between them. CDR3 region: CSARTSALGTQFF. CDR3 in DNA: TGCAGTGCTAGAACGTCCGCTTTAGGGACGCAGTTCTTC.

This CDR3 is CSANRDGNYGYTF. The CDR3 DNA is TGCAGTGCTAACCGGGACGGAAACTATGGCTACACCTTC. The J gene is TRBJ1-2, the V gene TRBV20-1, with D perhaps matching TRBD1 (5 bases). Trimming stripped 4 bases from V and 2 bases from J, with 11 bases between. Per germline, CDR1 DFQATT and CDR2 SNEGSKA (reference sequence). This CDR3 is 13 amino acids long.

A few counts support this clonotype. The rearrangement joins TRBV20-1 to TRBJ2-2; 8 bases are shared with TRBD1. The CDR3 consists of 14 residues. CDR1 is DFQATT and CDR2 is SNEGSKA in the germline V gene (reference sequence). V lost 6 bases and J lost 1; bases outside the gene matches: 4. CDR3 sequence reads: CSAPGTGNTGELFF. In DNA form, the CDR3 reads TGCAGTGCCCCCGGGACAGGGAACACCGGGGAGCTGTTTTTT.

There are a few counts of this clonotype. The chain recombines TRBV24-1 with TRBJ2-3; D not certain. V was cut by 3 bases and J by 4 bases, with 13 bases left in between. There are 15 residues in the CDR3. Germline V gene data show CDR1 as KGHDR and CDR2 as SFDVKD. CDR3 DNA sequence: TGTGCCACCAGTGATAGGGCAGAGAAAGCAGATACGCAGTATTTT. It codes for CATSDRAEKADTQYF.

This clonotype was seen more than once but under ten times. In DNA form, the CDR3 reads TGCAGCGTTGCCCTAGTACCTTTAGCCAAAAACATTCAGTACTTC. As protein: CSVALVPLAKNIQYF. The chain couples TRBV29-1 to TRBJ2-4, with D unresolved. CDR1 and CDR2 (germline): SQVTM, ANQGSEA. The CDR3 runs 15 residues. Trimming shortened V by 4 bases and J by 0 bases, and 13 bases separated the two germline ends.

This clonotype was counted a few times. In DNA form, the CDR3 reads TGCAGTGCTCCGAGGTGGGGGGGGGACTCCTACAATGAGCAGTTCTTC. This encodes CSAPRWGGDSYNEQFF. The J gene is TRBJ2-1, the V gene TRBV20-1; 7 nucleotides line up with TRBD2. The V gene's germline CDR1 is DFQATT and CDR2 SNEGSKA (reference sequence). With V trimmed by 5 bases and J by 0 bases, 10 bases remained unmatched. The CDR3 sequence is 16 residues long.

J is TRBJ2-2 and V is TRBV12-3 or TRBV12-4; the D gene is possibly TRBD2 (6 bases). V gave up 5 bases and J gave up 6 bases, with 10 bases separating them. This CDR3 contains 13 residues. The CDR3 coding sequence is TGTGCCAGCAGTCCAGGACTACCCGGGGAGCTGTTTTTT. As protein: CASSPGLPGELFF.

CDR3 in DNA: TGTGCCAGCAGCGAAGGAATTAGCTCTGGAAACACCATATATTTT. Protein sequence: CASSEGISSGNTIYF. The chain joins TRBV7-2 to TRBJ1-3; D gene unclear. The CDR3 has 15 residues. The V gene's germline CDR1 is SGHTA and CDR2 FQGNSA. V was shortened by 5 bases and J by 0 bases, with 11 bases between the two germline ends.

The rearrangement uses TRBV7-2 and TRBJ1-3; no reliable D call. The germline CDR1 and CDR2 sequences are SGHTA and FQGNSA. The CDR3 extends over 16 amino acids. Trimming cost V 4 bases and J 0 bases, with 13 bases left between them. The CDR3 region is CASSSDGRTSGNTIYF. The CDR3 DNA sequence: TGTGCCAGCAGCTCCGACGGTCGGACCTCTGGAAACACCATATATTTT.

A single count supports this clonotype. The chain recombines TRBV28 with TRBJ2-7; TRBD2 agrees at 10 bases. The trim removed 5 bases at V and 5 bases at J, leaving 6 bases unmatched. The CDR3 sequence is 14 residues long. Per the germline V gene, CDR1 is MDHEN and CDR2 is SYDVKM. The CDR3 DNA reads as TGTGCCAGCAGTACCCCGGGACTAGCGAACGAGCAGTACTTC. The encoded protein is CASSTPGLANEQYF.

The rearrangement uses TRBV27 and TRBJ2-5; 8 bases match TRBD1. The length of the CDR3 is 17 residues. Germline CDR1 reads MNHEY; CDR2 reads SMNVEV (reference sequence). Trimming at V came to 5 bases and at J to 5 bases, leaving 16 bases not matched to a gene. The CDR3 DNA follows: TGTGCCAGCAGTAGACGGACAGGGCGGGCTCCACGGGAGACCCAGTACTTC. It encodes CASSRRTGRAPRETQYF.

Only a few counts were recorded for this clonotype. The chain recombines TRBV20-1 with TRBJ1-2; perhaps TRBD1 as D (6 bases). The CDR3 covers 12 residues. V lost 6 bases and J 4 bases, leaving 12 bases between the germline ends. The germline V gene has CDR1 DFQATT and CDR2 SNEGSKA (reference sequence). DNA for the CDR3: TGCAGTGCCTCACTAGGGGGCTATGGCTACACCTTC. Its translation: CSASLGGYGYTF.

This clonotype was counted ten times or more. The V call is TRBV5-1, the J call TRBJ1-5; D is undetermined. This CDR3 has 13 amino acids. The V end lost 0 bases, the J end lost 2 bases, and 3 bases lay between the germline ends. Germline assignment: CDR1 SGHRS and CDR2 YFSETQ. The CDR3 is CASSLERNQPQHF. DNA of the CDR3: TGCGCCAGCAGCTTGGAACGCAATCAGCCCCAGCATTTT.

The chain carries TRBV4-2 and TRBJ2-5, with 7 bases matching TRBD2. The CDR3 consists of 15 residues. Unmatched junction bases numbered 9, after V lost 3 bases and J lost 5 bases. Germline V lookup: CDR1 LGHNA, CDR2 YNFKEQ. The CDR3 bases are TGTGCCAGCAGCCAGAATCGGGGGGAGGAGGAGACCCAGTACTTC. Amino acids: CASSQNRGEEETQYF.

The CDR3: CSVDGRALNEQFF. CDR3 DNA sequence: TGCAGCGTTGACGGGAGGGCCCTCAATGAGCAGTTCTTC. The chain couples TRBV29-1 to TRBJ2-1; 8 nucleotides agree with TRBD2. The CDR3 is made up of 13 amino acids. V was pared by 3 bases and J by 6 bases, with 4 bases of the junction left unmatched. In germline, CDR1 is SQVTM, CDR2 ANQGSEA.

This clonotype has more than one count but fewer than ten. The chain couples TRBV6-2 or TRBV6-3 to TRBJ2-7; 9 bases agree with TRBD2. Germline lookup yields CDR1 MNHEY and CDR2 SVGEGT. With 5 bases clipped from V and 6 bases from J, the junction kept 2 bases outside the gene matches. The CDR3 totals 12 residues. The CDR3 nucleotides are TGTGCCAGCAGTCGCGGGGGGGGCGAGCAGTACTTC. Translated: CASSRGGGEQYF.

V usage is TRBV30 and J usage is TRBJ2-1, with D perhaps TRBD1 (7 bases). This CDR3 is 11 amino acids long. V shed 4 bases and J shed 15 bases, with 16 bases lying between them. Germline assignment: CDR1 GTSNPN and CDR2 SVGIG (reference sequence). CDR3 loop: CAWTGGGQPFF. The CDR3 DNA reads TGTGCCTGGACCGGAGGGGGACAGCCGTTCTTC. Drawing the rest from reference TRBV30 and TRBJ2-1, the complete variable domain is SQTIHQWPATLVQPVGSPLSLECTVEGTSNPNLYWYRQAAGRGLQLLFYSVGIGQISSEVPQNLSASRPQDRQFILSSKKLLLSDSGFYLCAWTGGGQPFFGPGTRLTVL.

This clonotype was detected only a few times. This sequence joins TRBV29-1 and TRBJ1-5; no clear D. CDR1 SQVTM and CDR2 ANQGSEA come from the germline V gene. The ends were cut back, 4 bases at V and 2 bases at J, with 12 bases in the middle. This CDR3 region has 14 residues. CDR3 protein: CSVGEGNGNQPQHF. The CDR3, as DNA: TGCAGCGTTGGAGAGGGCAACGGCAATCAGCCCCAGCATTTT.

CDR3 DNA sequence: TGCAGCGTTGCAGCAGGGACTCAAGAGACCCAGTACTTC. It yields the protein CSVAAGTQETQYF. V and J are TRBV29-1 and TRBJ2-5; maybe TRBD2 (6 bases). The CDR3 contains 13 residues. CDR1 and CDR2 (germline): SQVTM, ANQGSEA. With 4 bases removed from V and 2 bases from J, the gap between germline ends came to 11 bases.